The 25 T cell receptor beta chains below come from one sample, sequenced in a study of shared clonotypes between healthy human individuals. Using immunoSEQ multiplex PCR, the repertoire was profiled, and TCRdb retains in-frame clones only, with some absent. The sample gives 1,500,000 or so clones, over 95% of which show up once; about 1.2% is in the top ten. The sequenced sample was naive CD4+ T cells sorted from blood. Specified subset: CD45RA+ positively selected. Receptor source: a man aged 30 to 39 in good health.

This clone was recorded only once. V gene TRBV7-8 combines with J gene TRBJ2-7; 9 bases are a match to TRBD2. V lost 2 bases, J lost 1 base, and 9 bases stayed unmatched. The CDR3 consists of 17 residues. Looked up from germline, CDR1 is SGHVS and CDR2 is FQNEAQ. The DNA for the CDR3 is TGTGCCAGCAGCTTACTTGTTAGCGGGAGCCGGTCCTACGAGCAGTACTTC. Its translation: CASSLLVSGSRSYEQYF.

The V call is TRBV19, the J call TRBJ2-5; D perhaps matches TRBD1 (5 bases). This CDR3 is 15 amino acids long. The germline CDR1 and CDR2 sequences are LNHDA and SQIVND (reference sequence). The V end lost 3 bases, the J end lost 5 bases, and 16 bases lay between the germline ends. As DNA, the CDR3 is TGTGCCAGTAGTATCACGTCAGGGTTAGTGGAGACCCAGTACTTC. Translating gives CASSITSGLVETQYF.

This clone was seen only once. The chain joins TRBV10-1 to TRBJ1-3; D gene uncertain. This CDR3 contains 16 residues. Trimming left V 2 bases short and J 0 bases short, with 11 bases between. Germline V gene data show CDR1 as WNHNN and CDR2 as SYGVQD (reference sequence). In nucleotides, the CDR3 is TGCGCCAGCAGTGAGACCCCGACGTTCTCTGGAAACACCATATATTTT. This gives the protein CASSETPTFSGNTIYF.

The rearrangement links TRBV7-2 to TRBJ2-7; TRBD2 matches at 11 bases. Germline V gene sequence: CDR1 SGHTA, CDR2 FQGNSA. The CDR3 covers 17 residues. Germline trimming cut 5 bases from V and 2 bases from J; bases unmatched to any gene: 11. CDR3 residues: CASSPTLTSGRTYEQYF. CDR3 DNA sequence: TGTGCCAGCAGCCCCACCCTAACTAGCGGGAGAACCTACGAGCAGTACTTC.

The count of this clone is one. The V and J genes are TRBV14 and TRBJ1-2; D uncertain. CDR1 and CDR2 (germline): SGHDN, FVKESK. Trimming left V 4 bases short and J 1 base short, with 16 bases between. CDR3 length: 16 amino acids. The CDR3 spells CASSPLSDRHNYGYTF. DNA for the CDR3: TGTGCCAGCAGCCCTTTATCAGACCGTCATAACTATGGCTACACCTTC. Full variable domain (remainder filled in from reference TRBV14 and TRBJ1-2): EAGVTQFPSHSVIEKGQTVTLRCDPISGHDNLYWYRRVMGKEIKFLLHFVKESKQDESGMPNNRFLAERTGGTYSTLKVQPAELEDSGVYFCASSPLSDRHNYGYTFGSGTRLTVV.

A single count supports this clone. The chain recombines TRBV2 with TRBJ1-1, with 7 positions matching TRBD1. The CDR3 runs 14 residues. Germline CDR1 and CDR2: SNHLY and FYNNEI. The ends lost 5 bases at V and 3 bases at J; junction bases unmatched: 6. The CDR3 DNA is TGTGCCAGCAGTCTTACAGGGGCCGACACTGAAGCTTTCTTT. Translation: CASSLTGADTEAFF.

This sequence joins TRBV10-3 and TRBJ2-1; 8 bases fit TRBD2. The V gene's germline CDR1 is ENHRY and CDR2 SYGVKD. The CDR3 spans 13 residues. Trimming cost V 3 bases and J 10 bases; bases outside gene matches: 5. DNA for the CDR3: TGTGCCATCAGTGATTCGGGAGGGAGAGAGCAGTTCTTC. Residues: CAISDSGGREQFF.

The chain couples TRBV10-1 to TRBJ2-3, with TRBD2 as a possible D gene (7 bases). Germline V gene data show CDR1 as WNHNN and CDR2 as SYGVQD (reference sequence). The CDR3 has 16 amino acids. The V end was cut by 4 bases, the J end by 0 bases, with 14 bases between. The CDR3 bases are TGCGCCAGCAGTGTGGGGGCTAGCGGAAGCACAGATACGCAGTATTTT. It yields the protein CASSVGASGSTDTQYF.

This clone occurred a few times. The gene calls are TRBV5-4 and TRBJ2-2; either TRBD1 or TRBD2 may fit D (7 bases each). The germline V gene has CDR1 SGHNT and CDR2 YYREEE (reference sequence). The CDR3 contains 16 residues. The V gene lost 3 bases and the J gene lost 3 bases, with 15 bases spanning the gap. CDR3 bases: TGTGCCAGCAGCTCCGGGGCAGGGGGGGACACCGGGGAGCTGTTTTTT. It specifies CASSSGAGGDTGELFF.

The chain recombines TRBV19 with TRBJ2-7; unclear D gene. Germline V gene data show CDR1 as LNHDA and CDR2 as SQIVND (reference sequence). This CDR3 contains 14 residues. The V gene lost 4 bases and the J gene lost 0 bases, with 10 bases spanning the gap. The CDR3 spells CASSNGWDSYEQYF. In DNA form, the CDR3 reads TGTGCCAGTAGTAACGGGTGGGACTCCTACGAGCAGTACTTC. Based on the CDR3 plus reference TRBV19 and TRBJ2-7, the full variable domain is DGGITQSPKYLFRKEGQNVTLSCEQNLNHDAMYWYRQDPGQGLRLIYYSQIVNDFQKGDIAEGYSVSREKKESFPLTVTSAQKNPTAFYLCASSNGWDSYEQYFGPGTRLTVT.

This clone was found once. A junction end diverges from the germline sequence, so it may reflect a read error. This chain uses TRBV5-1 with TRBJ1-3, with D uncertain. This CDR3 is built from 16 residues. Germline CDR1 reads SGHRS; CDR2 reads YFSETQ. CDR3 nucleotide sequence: TGCGCCAGCACCTTGGGAGCAGGAGACTCTGGAAACACCATATATTTT. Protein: CASTLGAGDSGNTIYF.

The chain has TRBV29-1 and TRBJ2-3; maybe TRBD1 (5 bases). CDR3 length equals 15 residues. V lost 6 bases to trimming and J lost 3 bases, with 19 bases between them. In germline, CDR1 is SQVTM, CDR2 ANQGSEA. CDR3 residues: CSVNGAPGRTDTQYF. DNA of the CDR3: TGCAGCGTCAATGGGGCCCCAGGGCGGACAGATACGCAGTATTTT.

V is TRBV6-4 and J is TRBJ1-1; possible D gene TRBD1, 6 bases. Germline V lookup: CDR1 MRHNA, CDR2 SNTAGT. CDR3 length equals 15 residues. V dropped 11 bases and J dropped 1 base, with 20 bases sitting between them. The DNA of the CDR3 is TGTGCCTTGGGAGCCCGGGGGCGGGGGAACACTGAAGCTTTCTTT. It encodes CALGARGRGNTEAFF.

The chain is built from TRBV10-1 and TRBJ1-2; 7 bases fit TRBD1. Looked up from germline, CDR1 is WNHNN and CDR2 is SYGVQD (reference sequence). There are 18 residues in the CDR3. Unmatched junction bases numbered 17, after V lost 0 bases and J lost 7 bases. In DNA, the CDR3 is TGCGCCAGCAGTGAGTCGATTCGTCCATGGGACAGCCAATCTGGCTACACCTTC. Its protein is CASSESIRPWDSQSGYTF.

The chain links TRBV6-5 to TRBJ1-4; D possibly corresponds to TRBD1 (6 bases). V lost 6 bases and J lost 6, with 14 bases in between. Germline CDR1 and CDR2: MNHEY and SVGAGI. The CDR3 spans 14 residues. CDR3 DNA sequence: TGTGCCAGCAGCTCACGGGGGCGCGATGAAAAACTGTTTTTT. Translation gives CASSSRGRDEKLFF.

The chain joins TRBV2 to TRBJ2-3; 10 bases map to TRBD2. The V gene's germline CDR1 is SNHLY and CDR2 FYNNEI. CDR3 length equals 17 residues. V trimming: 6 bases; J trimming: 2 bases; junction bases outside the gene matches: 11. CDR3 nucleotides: TGTGCCAGCAGGGGGGGTCGGACTAGCGGAAACACAGATACGCAGTATTTT. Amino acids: CASRGGRTSGNTDTQYF.

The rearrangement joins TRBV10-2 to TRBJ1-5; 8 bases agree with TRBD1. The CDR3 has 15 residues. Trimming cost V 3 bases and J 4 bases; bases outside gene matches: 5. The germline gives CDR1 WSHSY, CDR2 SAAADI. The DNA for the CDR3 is TGCGCCAGCAGTGATACAGGGGGTCGGAATCAGCCCCAGCATTTT. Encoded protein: CASSDTGGRNQPQHF.

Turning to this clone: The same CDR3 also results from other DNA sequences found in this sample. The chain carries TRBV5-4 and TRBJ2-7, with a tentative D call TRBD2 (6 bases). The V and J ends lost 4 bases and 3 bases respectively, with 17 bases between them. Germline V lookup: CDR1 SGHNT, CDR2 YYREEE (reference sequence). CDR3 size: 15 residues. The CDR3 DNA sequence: TGTGCCAGCAGCATAAACTACCGGGGGAGCTACGAGCAGTACTTC. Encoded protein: CASSINYRGSYEQYF. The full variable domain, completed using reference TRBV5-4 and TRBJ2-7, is ETGVTQSPTHLIKTRGQQVTLRCSSQSGHNTVSWYQQALGQGPQFIFQYYREEENGRGNFPPRFSGLQFPNYSSELNVNALELDDSALYLCASSINYRGSYEQYFGPGTRLTVT.

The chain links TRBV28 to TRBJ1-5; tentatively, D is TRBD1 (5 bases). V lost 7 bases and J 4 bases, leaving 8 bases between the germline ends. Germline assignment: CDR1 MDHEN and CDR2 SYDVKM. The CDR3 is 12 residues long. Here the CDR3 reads CASTTGNQPQHF. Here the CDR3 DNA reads TGTGCCAGCACCACAGGTAATCAGCCCCAGCATTTT.

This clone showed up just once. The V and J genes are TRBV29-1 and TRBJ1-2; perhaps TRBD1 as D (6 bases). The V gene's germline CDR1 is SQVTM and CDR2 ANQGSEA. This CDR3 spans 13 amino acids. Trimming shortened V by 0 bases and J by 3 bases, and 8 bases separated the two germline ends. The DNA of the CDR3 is TGCAGCGTTGAAGAACAGGGTCACTATGGCTACACCTTC. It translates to CSVEEQGHYGYTF.

The CDR3 region is CASTLGRLAQETQYF. CDR3 coding DNA: TGTGCCAGCACCTTGGGCAGGCTAGCCCAAGAGACCCAGTACTTC. This sequence joins TRBV7-6 and TRBJ2-5; D possibly corresponds to TRBD2 (5 bases). This CDR3 has 15 residues. Germline CDR1 is SGHVS and CDR2 is FNYEAQ. Trimming took 7 bases from V and 1 from J, leaving 16 bases between them.

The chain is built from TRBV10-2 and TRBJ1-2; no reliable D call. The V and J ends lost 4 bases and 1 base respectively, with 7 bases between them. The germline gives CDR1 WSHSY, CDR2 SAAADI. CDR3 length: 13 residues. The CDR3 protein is CASSVGLNYGYTF. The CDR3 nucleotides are TGCGCCAGCAGTGTCGGTCTTAACTATGGCTACACCTTC.

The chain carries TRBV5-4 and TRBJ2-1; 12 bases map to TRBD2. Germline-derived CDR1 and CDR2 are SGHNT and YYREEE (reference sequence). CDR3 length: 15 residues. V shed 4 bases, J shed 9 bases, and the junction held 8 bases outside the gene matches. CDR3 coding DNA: TGTGCCAGCAGCCTGAGACTAGCGGGAGACGTTGAGCAGTTCTTC. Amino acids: CASSLRLAGDVEQFF.

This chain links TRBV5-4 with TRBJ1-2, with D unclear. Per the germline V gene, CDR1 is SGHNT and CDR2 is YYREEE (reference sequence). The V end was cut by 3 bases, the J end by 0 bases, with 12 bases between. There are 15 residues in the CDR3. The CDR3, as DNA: TGTGCCAGCAGCTCGCGATCGTCAGCTAACTATGGCTACACCTTC. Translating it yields CASSSRSSANYGYTF.

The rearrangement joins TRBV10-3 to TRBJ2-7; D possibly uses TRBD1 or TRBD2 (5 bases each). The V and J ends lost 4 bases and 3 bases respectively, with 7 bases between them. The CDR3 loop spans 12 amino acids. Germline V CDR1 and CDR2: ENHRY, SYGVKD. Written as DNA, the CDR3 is TGTGCCATCAGTGGGGACGGCTACGAGCAGTACTTC. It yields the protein CAISGDGYEQYF.